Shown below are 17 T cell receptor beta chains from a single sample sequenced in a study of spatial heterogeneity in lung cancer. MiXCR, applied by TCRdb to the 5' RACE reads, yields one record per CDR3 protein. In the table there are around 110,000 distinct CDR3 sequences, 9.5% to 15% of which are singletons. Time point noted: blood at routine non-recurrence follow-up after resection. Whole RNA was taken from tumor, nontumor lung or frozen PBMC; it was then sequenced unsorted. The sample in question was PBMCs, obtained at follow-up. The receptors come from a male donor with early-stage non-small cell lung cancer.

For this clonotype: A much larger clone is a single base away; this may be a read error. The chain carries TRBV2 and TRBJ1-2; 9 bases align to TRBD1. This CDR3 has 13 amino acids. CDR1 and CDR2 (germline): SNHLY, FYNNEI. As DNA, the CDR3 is TGTCCCAGCAGTATACAGGGGGCATGGGGCTACACCTTC. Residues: CPSSIQGAWGYTF.

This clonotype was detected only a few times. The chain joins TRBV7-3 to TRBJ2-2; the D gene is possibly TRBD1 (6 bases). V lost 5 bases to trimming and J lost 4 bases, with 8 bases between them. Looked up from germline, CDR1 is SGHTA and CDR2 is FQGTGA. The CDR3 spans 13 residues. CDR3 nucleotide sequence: TGTGCCAGCAGCCAACAGGGCACCGGGGAGCTGTTTTTT. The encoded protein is CASSQQGTGELFF.

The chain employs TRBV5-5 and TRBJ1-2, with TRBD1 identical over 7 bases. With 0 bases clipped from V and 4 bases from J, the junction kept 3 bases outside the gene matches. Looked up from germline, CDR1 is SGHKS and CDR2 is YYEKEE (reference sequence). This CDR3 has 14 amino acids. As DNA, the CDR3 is TGTGCCAGCAGCTTGGGACAGGGCGTCTATGGCTACACCTTC. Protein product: CASSLGQGVYGYTF.

The chain's CDR3 is CASSLSGSGADTQYF. CDR3 nucleotides: TGTGCCAGCAGTTTATCGGGATCCGGGGCAGATACGCAGTATTTT. The rearrangement links TRBV27 to TRBJ2-3, with D possibly being TRBD2 (5 bases). The CDR3 contains 15 residues. Germline CDR1 reads MNHEY; CDR2 reads SMNVEV (reference sequence). Between the trimmed V and J ends, which lost 0 bases and 4 bases, there was a span of 11 bases.

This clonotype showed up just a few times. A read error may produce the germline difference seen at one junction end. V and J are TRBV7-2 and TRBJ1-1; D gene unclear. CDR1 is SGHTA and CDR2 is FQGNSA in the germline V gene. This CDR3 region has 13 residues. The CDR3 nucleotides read TGTGCCAGCCGCTTCTGGGAGGACACTGAAGCTTTCTTT. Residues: CASRFWEDTEAFF.

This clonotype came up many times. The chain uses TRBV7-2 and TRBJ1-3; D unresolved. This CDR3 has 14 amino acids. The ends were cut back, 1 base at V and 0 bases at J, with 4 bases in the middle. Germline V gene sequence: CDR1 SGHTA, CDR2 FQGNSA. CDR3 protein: CASSLGLSGNTIYF. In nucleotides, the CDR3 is TGTGCCAGCAGCTTAGGTCTCTCTGGAAACACCATATATTTT.

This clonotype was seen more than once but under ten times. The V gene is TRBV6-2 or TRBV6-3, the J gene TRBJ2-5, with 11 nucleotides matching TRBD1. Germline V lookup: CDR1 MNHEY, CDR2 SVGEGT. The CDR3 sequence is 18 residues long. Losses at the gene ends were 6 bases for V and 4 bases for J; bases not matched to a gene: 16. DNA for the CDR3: TGTGCCAGCAGCACGTCATGGACCGGGACAGGGGGTTCAGAGACCCAGTACTTC. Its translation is CASSTSWTGTGGSETQYF.

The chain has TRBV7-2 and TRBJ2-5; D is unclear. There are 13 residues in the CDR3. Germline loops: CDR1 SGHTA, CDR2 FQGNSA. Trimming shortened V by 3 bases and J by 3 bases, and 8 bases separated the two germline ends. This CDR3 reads CASSFAVKETQYF. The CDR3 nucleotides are TGTGCCAGCAGCTTCGCCGTAAAAGAGACCCAGTACTTC.

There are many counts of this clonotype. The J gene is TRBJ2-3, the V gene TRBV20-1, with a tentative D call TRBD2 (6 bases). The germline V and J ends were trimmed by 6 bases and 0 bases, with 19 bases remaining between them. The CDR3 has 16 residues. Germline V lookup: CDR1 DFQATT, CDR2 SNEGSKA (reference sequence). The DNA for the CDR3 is TGCAGTGCACCTCGGCGACTAGAGTCTAGCACAGATACGCAGTATTTT. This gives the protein CSAPRRLESSTDTQYF.

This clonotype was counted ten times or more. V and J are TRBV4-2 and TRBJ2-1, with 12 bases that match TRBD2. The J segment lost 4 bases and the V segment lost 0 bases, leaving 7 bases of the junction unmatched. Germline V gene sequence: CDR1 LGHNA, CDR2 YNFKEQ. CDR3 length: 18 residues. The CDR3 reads CASSQDGLAGGWYNEQFF. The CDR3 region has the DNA TGTGCCAGCAGCCAAGATGGGCTAGCGGGGGGGTGGTACAATGAGCAGTTCTTC.

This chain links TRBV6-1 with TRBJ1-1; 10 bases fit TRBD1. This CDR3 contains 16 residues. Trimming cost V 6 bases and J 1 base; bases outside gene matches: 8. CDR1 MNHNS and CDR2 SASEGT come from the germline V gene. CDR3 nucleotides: TGTGCCAGCAGGACAGGGACAGGGGTTACGAACACTGAAGCTTTCTTT. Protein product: CASRTGTGVTNTEAFF.

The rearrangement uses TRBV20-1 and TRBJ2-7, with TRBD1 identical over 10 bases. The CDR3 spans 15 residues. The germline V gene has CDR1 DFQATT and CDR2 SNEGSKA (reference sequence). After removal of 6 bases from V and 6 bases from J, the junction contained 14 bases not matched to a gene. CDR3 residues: CSASLRDRGLGEQYF. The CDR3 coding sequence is TGCAGTGCGAGCCTCCGGGACAGGGGACTCGGCGAGCAGTACTTC.

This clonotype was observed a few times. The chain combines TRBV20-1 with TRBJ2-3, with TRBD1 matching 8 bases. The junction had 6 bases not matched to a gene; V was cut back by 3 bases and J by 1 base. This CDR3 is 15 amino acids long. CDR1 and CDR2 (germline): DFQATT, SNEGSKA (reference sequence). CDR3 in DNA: TGCAGTGCTAGCCAACCGGGACAGGGCACAGATACGCAGTATTTT. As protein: CSASQPGQGTDTQYF.

This CDR3 is CASSLDRRTDTQYF. CDR3 in DNA: TGTGCCAGCAGCCTAGACAGACGCACAGATACGCAGTATTTT. This rearrangement joins TRBV2 to TRBJ2-3, with a weak D call TRBD1 (5 bases). The V and J ends lost 6 bases and 1 base respectively, with 11 bases between them. The CDR3 is 14 residues long. CDR1 is SNHLY and CDR2 is FYNNEI in the germline V gene. Using reference TRBV2 and TRBJ2-3 for the parts outside the CDR3, the full variable domain is EPEVTQTPSHQVTQMGQEVILRCVPISNHLYFYWYRQILGQKVEFLVSFYNNEISEKSEIFDDQFSVERPDGSNFTLKIRSTKLEDSAMYFCASSLDRRTDTQYFGPGTRLTVL.

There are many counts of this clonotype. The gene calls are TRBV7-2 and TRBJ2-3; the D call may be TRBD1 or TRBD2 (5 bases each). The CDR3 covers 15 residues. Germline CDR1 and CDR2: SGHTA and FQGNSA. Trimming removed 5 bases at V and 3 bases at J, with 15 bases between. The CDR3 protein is CASSRLGPGTDTQYF. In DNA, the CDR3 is TGTGCCAGCAGCCGCTTGGGGCCGGGGACAGATACGCAGTATTTT.

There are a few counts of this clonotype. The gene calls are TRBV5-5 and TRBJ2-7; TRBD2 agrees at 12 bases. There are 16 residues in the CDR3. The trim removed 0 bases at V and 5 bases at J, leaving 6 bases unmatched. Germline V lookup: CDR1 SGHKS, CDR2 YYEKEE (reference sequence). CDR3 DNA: TGTGCCAGCAGCTTGGCAGGACTAGCGGGGATCGACGAGCAGTACTTC. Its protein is CASSLAGLAGIDEQYF.

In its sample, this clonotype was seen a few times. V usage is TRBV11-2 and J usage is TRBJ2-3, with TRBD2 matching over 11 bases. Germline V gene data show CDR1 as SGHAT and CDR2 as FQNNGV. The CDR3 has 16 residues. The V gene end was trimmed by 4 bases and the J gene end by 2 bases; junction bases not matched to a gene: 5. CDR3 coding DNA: TGTGCCAGCAGCTCAGTACTAGCGGGGGTCACAGATACGCAGTATTTT. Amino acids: CASSSVLAGVTDTQYF.